This record concerns one T cell receptor beta chain sequence. CDR3 length: 13 residues. Trimming at V came to 6 bases and at J to 7 bases, leaving 7 bases not matched to a gene. TCRdb used MiXCR to reprocess the RT-PCR reads, holding one entry per CDR3 protein. The table includes almost 700,000 distinct CDR3 sequences, 13% to 15% detected once. Input material: memory CD4+ T cells from blood. The sequence derives from a female donor in good health, serving as a healthy control. The V call is TRBV12-3 or TRBV12-4, the J call TRBJ2-5; TRBD1 agrees at 8 bases. CDR3 protein: CASSGQGPGTQYF. The CDR3, as DNA: TGTGCCAGCAGCGGACAGGGCCCAGGGACCCAGTACTTC.